These 24 T cell receptor beta chains originate from one sample sequenced in a study of T-cell memory formation after mild COVID-19 (TCRdb year 2021). The protocol used for the library was 5' RACE. The sequencer was an Illumina NovaSeq 6000. The public reads were quality trimmed at Q25 with fastp and then assembled into clones with MiXCR by TCRdb, keeping productive beta chains. Each CDR3 protein appears once, grouped with its most common genes and DNA. The sample data list just over 200,000 distinct CDR3 sequences, and over 7.5% of these were observed just once. 3.5% to 4% of the sample lies in the top ten. Sequences were obtained from PBMCs or a T cell subset sorted from them (not recorded which). The receptors here all came from a man aged 18 to 29 who had mild COVID-19 (a few samples of this study predate the infection). The sample titles of this study are shuffled in the database, so cell type and time point are left out; the donor was told from shared clones.

The chain combines TRBV11-2 with TRBJ2-7, with D possibly being TRBD1 (6 bases). V was pared by 1 base and J by 2 bases, with 18 bases between. The germline gives CDR1 SGHAT, CDR2 FQNNGV. CDR3 size: 17 residues. The CDR3 region is CASSLGGYTGIPYEQYF. In nucleotides, the CDR3 is TGTGCCAGCAGCTTAGGGGGATATACAGGGATTCCCTACGAGCAGTACTTC.

This clonotype showed up just a few times. This chain connects TRBV28 to TRBJ2-7; 14 nucleotides line up with TRBD2. Germline-derived CDR1 and CDR2 are MDHEN and SYDVKM. J was trimmed by 6 bases and V by 4 bases; bases with no gene match: 5. CDR3 length equals 15 residues. CDR3 coding DNA: TGTGCCAGCAGTTCGACTAGCGGGGGGGCTACCGAGCAGTACGTC. Protein: CASSSTSGGATEQYV.

This clonotype was counted a few times. This chain connects TRBV6-5 to TRBJ2-7; tentative D call: TRBD2 (5 bases). V lost 0 bases, J lost 3 bases, and 9 bases lay in between. Per germline, CDR1 MNHEY and CDR2 SVGAGI. The CDR3 has 14 amino acids. The CDR3 sequence is CASSYSPGFYEQYV. The DNA for the CDR3 is TGTGCCAGCAGTTACTCTCCGGGGTTCTACGAGCAGTACGTC.

This clonotype was detected ten times or more. CDR3 protein: CASRTTRGNTEAFF. The DNA for the CDR3 is TGCGCCAGCAGAACGACGCGGGGGAACACTGAAGCTTTCTTT. The chain recombines TRBV4-1 with TRBJ1-1; no firm D call. Trimming shortened V by 6 bases and J by 1 base, and 12 bases separated the two germline ends. Germline V CDR1 and CDR2: MGHRA, YSYEKL. The CDR3 has 14 amino acids.

This clonotype appeared a few times. The rearrangement joins TRBV5-1 to TRBJ1-6; 7 bases are a match to TRBD1. V lost 4 bases and J lost 1; bases outside the gene matches: 8. The CDR3 is 17 amino acids. Per the germline V gene, CDR1 is SGHRS and CDR2 is YFSETQ. This CDR3 is CASSKQGGGSYNSPLHF. CDR3 DNA sequence: TGCGCCAGCAGCAAGCAGGGGGGTGGTTCCTATAATTCACCCCTCCACTTT. The full variable domain, rest sourced from reference TRBV5-1 and TRBJ1-6, is KAGVTQTPRYLIKTRGQQVTLSCSPISGHRSVSWYQQTPGQGLQFLFEYFSETQRNKGNFPGRFSGRQFSNSRSEMNVSTLELGDSALYLCASSKQGGGSYNSPLHFGNGTRLTVT.

The CDR3 DNA sequence: TGTGCCAGCAGACTCGACCTCTACAATGAGCAGTTCTTC. It is translated as CASRLDLYNEQFF. J is TRBJ2-1 and V is TRBV12-3 or TRBV12-4; D is undetermined. The V and J ends lost 6 bases and 3 bases respectively, with 9 bases between them. This CDR3 has 13 residues.

V usage is TRBV28 and J usage is TRBJ1-1; TRBD1 aligns across 9 bases. Germline CDR1 reads MDHEN; CDR2 reads SYDVKM. V lost 1 base and J lost 8; bases outside the gene matches: 14. The CDR3 contains 17 residues. CDR3 region: CASSLSPGTGPKPEAFF. Written as DNA, the CDR3 is TGTGCCAGCAGTTTATCTCCCGGGACAGGGCCCAAGCCAGAAGCTTTCTTT.

This clonotype was observed many times. The rearrangement links TRBV6-5 to TRBJ1-2, with TRBD1 as a possible D gene (6 bases). The CDR3 is made up of 16 amino acids. CDR1 is MNHEY, CDR2 SVGAGI, per germline. V lost 6 bases and J lost 3, with 20 bases in between. The CDR3, as DNA: TGTGCCAGCAGCGACGGGCCATCAGGGGTACACTATGGCTACACCTTC. This encodes CASSDGPSGVHYGYTF.

V gene TRBV7-3 combines with J gene TRBJ2-7; D gene unclear. V was trimmed by 4 bases and J by 3 bases, leaving 10 bases between them. Germline lookup yields CDR1 SGHTA and CDR2 FQGTGA. This CDR3 has 13 amino acids. The CDR3 is CASSYGPIYEQYF. The CDR3 DNA is TGTGCCAGCAGCTACGGACCGATCTACGAGCAGTACTTC.

This clonotype occurred a few times. The chain uses TRBV7-9 and TRBJ2-3; D is tentatively TRBD1 or TRBD2 (6 bases each). V was pared by 5 bases and J by 2 bases, with 17 bases between. Germline V gene lookup returns CDR1 SEHNR and CDR2 FQNEAQ (reference sequence). The CDR3 is 16 residues long. Here the CDR3 DNA reads TGTGCCAGCAGCCCAAGACGGGGGACATTCACAGATACGCAGTATTTT. Its translation: CASSPRRGTFTDTQYF.

This clonotype was seen only a few times. The chain links TRBV7-2 to TRBJ2-1, with TRBD2 matching 11 bases. The germline V gene has CDR1 SGHTA and CDR2 FQGNSA. This CDR3 is 14 amino acids long. The junction had 8 bases not matched to a gene; V was cut back by 10 bases and J by 6 bases. The CDR3 DNA is TGTGCCACCAAAACCGGGACTAGCGGCAATGAGCAGTTCTTC. Amino acid sequence: CATKTGTSGNEQFF.

The J gene is TRBJ1-1, the V gene TRBV5-1; a weak D match, TRBD1 (6 bases). CDR1 is SGHRS, CDR2 YFSETQ, per germline. The CDR3 extends over 12 amino acids. Trimming took 7 bases from V and 6 from J, leaving 13 bases between them. The CDR3 protein is CASGMEGAEAFF. In nucleotides, the CDR3 is TGCGCCAGCGGGATGGAGGGGGCTGAAGCTTTCTTT.

J is TRBJ2-3 and V is TRBV18; D gene uncertain. CDR1 is KGHSH, CDR2 LQKENI, per germline. V was pared by 2 bases and J by 4 bases, with 10 bases between. The CDR3 length is 14 residues. The CDR3: CASSPVGKPDTQYF. CDR3 sequence (DNA): TGTGCCAGCTCACCAGTAGGAAAGCCAGATACGCAGTATTTT.

The CDR3 reads CASSSGPGQEETQYF. The CDR3 DNA reads as TGTGCCAGCAGCTCGGGACCTGGACAGGAAGAGACCCAGTACTTC. The V gene is TRBV7-3, the J gene TRBJ2-5; 7 bases fit TRBD1. The V and J ends lost 4 bases and 3 bases, in that order; junction bases with no gene match: 8. Looked up from germline, CDR1 is SGHTA and CDR2 is FQGTGA. There are 15 residues in the CDR3.

The rearrangement uses TRBV12-3 or TRBV12-4 and TRBJ1-1, with D perhaps matching TRBD1 (6 bases). V lost 1 base, J lost 6 bases, and 12 bases lay in between. This CDR3 has 14 residues. CDR3 DNA: TGTGCCAGCAGTTTAGAGGGGGGTTCTCCTGAAGCTTTCTTT. It is translated as CASSLEGGSPEAFF.

This clonotype was observed a handful of times. V usage is TRBV5-1 and J usage is TRBJ2-1, with 14 bases lining up with TRBD2. The CDR3 length is 16 residues. The germline V gene has CDR1 SGHRS and CDR2 YFSETQ. The ends lost 5 bases at V and 3 bases at J; junction bases unmatched: 4. CDR3 region: CASSTGTSGGYNEQFF. CDR3 DNA sequence: TGCGCCAGCAGTACCGGGACTAGCGGGGGCTACAATGAGCAGTTCTTC.

This clonotype was detected many times. This chain joins TRBV12-3 or TRBV12-4 and TRBJ2-7; no reliable D call. The CDR3 covers 12 residues. Trimming pared 4 bases from V and 4 bases from J, leaving 8 bases between. The CDR3 DNA sequence: TGTGCCAGCAGTTCCCTCACTTACGAGCAGTACTTC. It encodes CASSSLTYEQYF.

This clonotype was seen a few times. The rearrangement uses TRBV7-6 and TRBJ2-7; tentative D call: TRBD1 (5 bases). Germline V lookup: CDR1 SGHVS, CDR2 FNYEAQ. V lost 5 bases and J 3 bases, leaving 17 bases between the germline ends. The CDR3 length is 15 residues. Written as DNA, the CDR3 is TGTGCCAGCAGCAGGGGATCCCCAGTCCTCTACGAGCAGTACTTC. Amino acids: CASSRGSPVLYEQYF.

The sample holds a few counts of this clonotype. V is TRBV5-6 and J is TRBJ1-2; TRBD1 matches at 7 bases. J gave up 0 bases and V 5 bases, and 7 bases lay outside the gene matches. The CDR3 is made up of 15 amino acids. Germline CDR1 is SGHDT and CDR2 is YYEEEE. The CDR3 is CASSRQGRANYGYTF. The CDR3 bases are TGTGCCAGCAGTCGACAGGGCAGAGCTAACTATGGCTACACCTTC.

The CDR3 region is CASNQNNSPLHF. The CDR3 DNA follows: TGTGCCAGCAACCAGAACAATTCACCCCTCCACTTT. The J gene is TRBJ1-6, the V gene TRBV9; D gene uncertain. Germline V gene sequence: CDR1 SGDLS, CDR2 YYNGEE. Trimming pared 6 bases from V and 7 bases from J, leaving 8 bases between. The CDR3 consists of 12 residues.

As DNA, the CDR3 is TGTGCCTGGAGTGTACCCCCGGGCAGAACGAACACTGAAGCTTTCTTT. This encodes CAWSVPPGRTNTEAFF. The gene calls are TRBV30 and TRBJ1-1; D not resolved. Trimming took 0 bases from V and 1 from J, leaving 15 bases between them. CDR3 length: 16 amino acids. CDR1 and CDR2 (germline): GTSNPN, SVGIG (reference sequence).

CDR3 sequence: CSARASGVNTEAFF. The CDR3 DNA is TGCAGTGCTAGAGCTTCAGGGGTTAACACTGAAGCTTTCTTT. The V gene is TRBV20-1, the J gene TRBJ1-1; TRBD1 might be the D (6 bases). This CDR3 spans 14 amino acids. Trimming removed 1 base at V and 2 bases at J, with 11 bases between. The V gene's germline CDR1 is DFQATT and CDR2 SNEGSKA (reference sequence).

J is TRBJ2-1 and V is TRBV7-9; 8 positions match TRBD2. V lost 8 bases to trimming and J lost 3 bases; unmatched junction nucleotides: 6. Germline CDR1 and CDR2: SEHNR and FQNEAQ (reference sequence). This CDR3 is built from 14 residues. The CDR3, as DNA: TGTGCCAGCTCTCAACTAGCGGACTACAATGAGCAGTTCTTC. It yields the protein CASSQLADYNEQFF.

This clonotype was found a few times. The V call is TRBV7-9, the J call TRBJ1-6; D gene uncertain. Germline V gene sequence: CDR1 SEHNR, CDR2 FQNEAQ (reference sequence). This CDR3 is built from 14 residues. V lost 7 bases, J lost 8 bases, and 15 bases lay in between. The CDR3 DNA sequence: TGTGCCAGCACGACGGGAGGAGCTGATTCACCCCTCCACTTT. Its protein product is CASTTGGADSPLHF.